A selection of T cell receptor beta chains follows, all from one sample in a study of cytomegalovirus exposure and HLA in healthy donors. This table comes from immunoSEQ multiplex PCR, and its TCRdb copy is limited to in-frame clones, with some not included. The sample shows roughly 190,000 clones, 81% of them seen only once. Material: PBMCs. The receptors stem from a man aged 18 to 30 in good health and CMV-seronegative. CDR3s include the opening cysteine and the closing phenylalanine or tryptophan. The D gene is left open where the match is weak. Not every row has a clone size; where given, it reads once, few, many or a size class.

DNA: TGCGCCAGCAGCCAAGATCATCAGGGAAGTTCCGGAGACACCATATATTTT
CDR3: CASSQDHQGSSGDTIYF
V: TRBV4-3
J: TRBJ1-3
size: .
D: .

DNA: TGTGCCAGTAGTACCACAGGGGACACAGATACGCAGTATTTT
CDR3: CASSTTGDTDTQYF
V: TRBV19
J: TRBJ2-3
size: .
D: TRBD1

DNA: TGTGCCAGCAGGTCCGGGACAGGGGCCTACGAGCAGTACTTC
CDR3: CASRSGTGAYEQYF
V: TRBV6-1
J: TRBJ2-7
size: .
D: TRBD1

DNA: TGCGCCAGCAGCTTACGCGGGACGCCGTTCACAGATACGCAGTATTTT
CDR3: CASSLRGTPFTDTQYF
V: TRBV5-1
J: TRBJ2-3
size: .
D: .

DNA: TGTGCCAGCAGCCCCACAGGGACTAGGGGAAAACTGTTTTTT
CDR3: CASSPTGTRGKLFF
V: TRBV5-8
J: TRBJ1-4
size: once
D: .

DNA: TGTGCCAGTAGTATAAGGGCCAGGGGGCTTGACACTGAAGCTTTCTTT
CDR3: CASSIRARGLDTEAFF
V: TRBV19
J: TRBJ1-1
size: .
D: TRBD1

DNA: TGTGCCAGCAGCCCGACCCCTATCGGGAGAGACTACGAGCAGTACTTC
CDR3: CASSPTPIGRDYEQYF
V: TRBV9
J: TRBJ2-7
size: .
D: .

DNA: TGTGCCAGCAGAAAAGCCGGGACTAGCGCAACCGGGGAGCTGTTTTTT
CDR3: CASRKAGTSATGELFF
V: TRBV7-2
J: TRBJ2-2
size: .
D: TRBD2

DNA: TGTGCCAGCAGCCGTGACTACAATCAGCCCCAGCATTTT
CDR3: CASSRDYNQPQHF
V: TRBV4-2
J: TRBJ1-5
size: .
D: .

DNA: TGCGCCAGCAACCGAGACGGGGAGGGGACTGAAGCTTTCTTT
CDR3: CASNRDGEGTEAFF
V: TRBV5-1
J: TRBJ1-1
size: .
D: .

DNA: TGTGCCAGCAGCTCTAGCGGGGGGAACACCGGGGAGCTGTTTTTT
CDR3: CASSSSGGNTGELFF
V: TRBV11-3
J: TRBJ2-2
size: few
D: TRBD2

DNA: TGTGCCAGCAGCCAAAGGGTCAGGACAGCGAACACCGGGGAGCTGTTTTTT
CDR3: CASSQRVRTANTGELFF
V: TRBV14
J: TRBJ2-2
size: .
D: .

DNA: TGTGCCAGCACCTTAAGAACCCGGACTAGTAGAGAGACCCAGTACTTC
CDR3: CASTLRTRTSRETQYF
V: TRBV27
J: TRBJ2-5
size: .
D: TRBD2

DNA: TGTGCCAGCAGCTTAACTAAAGAGAACACTGAAGCTTTCTTT
CDR3: CASSLTKENTEAFF
V: TRBV7-9
J: TRBJ1-1
size: once
D: .

DNA: TGCGCCAGCAGCTATGAAACCACAGGTTGGGGAGGCTACACCTTC
CDR3: CASSYETTGWGGYTF
V: TRBV5-1
J: TRBJ1-2
size: .
D: .

DNA: TGTGCCAGCAGCTTGGTTTCGGCGGGCCCCCCCTCCTACAATGAGCAGTTCTTC
CDR3: CASSLVSAGPPSYNEQFF
V: TRBV5-6
J: TRBJ2-1
size: once
D: .

DNA: TGTGCCAGCAGCCAAGATATGGCTAGCGGGAAGGTAGATACGCAGTATTTT
CDR3: CASSQDMASGKVDTQYF
V: TRBV4-2
J: TRBJ2-3
size: .
D: TRBD2

DNA: TGTGCCAGCGTAACTAGCGGGAGCTACAATGAGCAGTTCTTC
CDR3: CASVTSGSYNEQFF
V: TRBV7-9
J: TRBJ2-1
size: .
D: TRBD2

DNA: TGTGCCAGCAGTCGGGACAGGGGACGAGAGACCCAGTACTTC
CDR3: CASSRDRGRETQYF
V: TRBV5-6
J: TRBJ2-5
size: .
D: TRBD1

DNA: TGTGCCAGCAGCTTAGAGGGACAGCGAAGTTACGAGCAGTACTTC
CDR3: CASSLEGQRSYEQYF
V: TRBV7-2
J: TRBJ2-7
size: .
D: TRBD1

DNA: TGTGCCACCAGCAAGGAAAGGGAAACGGGGTTAGGGCAGTATTTT
CDR3: CATSKERETGLGQYF
V: TRBV15
J: TRBJ2-3
size: .
D: .

DNA: TGTGCCAGCAGCTTAGTCACGGGAACTAATGAAAAACTGTTTTTT
CDR3: CASSLVTGTNEKLFF
V: TRBV7-6
J: TRBJ1-4
size: once
D: .

DNA: TGTGCCAGCAGCGGCAGACAGGCGGCTGGAAACACCATATATTTT
CDR3: CASSGRQAAGNTIYF
V: TRBV9
J: TRBJ1-3
size: .
D: .

DNA: TGTGCCAGCAGCTTGAACGCACAGGGAAACTATGGCTACACCTTC
CDR3: CASSLNAQGNYGYTF
V: TRBV5-4
J: TRBJ1-2
size: .
D: .

DNA: TGTTCCAGCAGCCCGGACAGTTTTCAAGAGACCCAGTACTTC
CDR3: CSSSPDSFQETQYF
V: TRBV7-9
J: TRBJ2-5
size: .
D: .

DNA: TGTGCCAGCAGCTCGTGGGAGGTTAATGAGCAGTTCTTC
CDR3: CASSSWEVNEQFF
V: TRBV11-3
J: TRBJ2-1
size: few
D: .

DNA: TGTGCCAGCAGTAAACAGGGGCGCTACGAGCAGTACTTC
CDR3: CASSKQGRYEQYF
V: TRBV2
J: TRBJ2-7
size: .
D: TRBD1

DNA: TGTGCCGCGGATCCGGGACAGGTCTTTTCACCCCTCCACTTT
CDR3: CAADPGQVFSPLHF
V: TRBV30
J: TRBJ1-6
size: once
D: TRBD1

DNA: TGTGCCAGCAGCTTTCTCGGGTCTAGCTCTGGGGCCAACGTCCTGACTTTC
CDR3: CASSFLGSSSGANVLTF
V: TRBV9
J: TRBJ2-6
size: .
D: .

DNA: TGTGCCAGCAGCTTGGAACAGGGGCTACCCCTCCACTTT
CDR3: CASSLEQGLPLHF
V: TRBV5-4
J: TRBJ1-6
size: few
D: TRBD1

DNA: TGTGCTAGCAGCTCGCGGCCAGGGTCTGGGGCCAACGTCCTGACTTTC
CDR3: CASSSRPGSGANVLTF
V: TRBV7-7
J: TRBJ2-6
size: .
D: .

DNA: TGCGCCAGCAGCCAAGACCGTTCAGGGTCCTACGAGCAGTACTTC
CDR3: CASSQDRSGSYEQYF
V: TRBV4-3
J: TRBJ2-7
size: .
D: .

DNA: TGTGCCAGCAGCTTAGGTACTAGCGGGATGCCAGATACGCAGTATTTT
CDR3: CASSLGTSGMPDTQYF
V: TRBV11-2
J: TRBJ2-3
size: .
D: TRBD2

DNA: TGTGCCAGCAGTTTAGGGCAGGGGGATCAGCCCCAGCATTTT
CDR3: CASSLGQGDQPQHF
V: TRBV28
J: TRBJ1-5
size: .
D: TRBD1

DNA: TGTGCCAGCAGTGAAAGCGGGAGATTCGGTGAGCAGTTCTTC
CDR3: CASSESGRFGEQFF
V: TRBV6-1
J: TRBJ2-1
size: .
D: TRBD2

DNA: TGTGCCAGCAGTGACCGACTAGCGGGACTAGATACGCAGTATTTT
CDR3: CASSDRLAGLDTQYF
V: TRBV6-4
J: TRBJ2-3
size: .
D: TRBD2

DNA: TGTGCCAGCAGTGCCACAGGGGGCTATGGCAATCAGCCCCAGCATTTT
CDR3: CASSATGGYGNQPQHF
V: TRBV27
J: TRBJ1-5
size: .
D: TRBD1

DNA: TGTGCCAGCAGTCGACAGGTCGGGAACTATGGCTACACCTTC
CDR3: CASSRQVGNYGYTF
V: TRBV28
J: TRBJ1-2
size: .
D: .

DNA: TGTGCCAGCACCCAACCCAGGGAGGCCAGCCTTGGCTACACCTTC
CDR3: CASTQPREASLGYTF
V: TRBV6-5
J: TRBJ1-2
size: few
D: .

DNA: TGTGCCAGCAGCTTAGGGGTTGTGGCGGGGGTTCGGGAGACCCAGTACTTC
CDR3: CASSLGVVAGVRETQYF
V: TRBV7-2
J: TRBJ2-5
size: .
D: TRBD2

DNA: TGTGCCAGTAGTATAGACCGGAGATGGACAGTCTCCAACGGATTTGGCTACACCTTC
CDR3: CASSIDRRWTVSNGFGYTF
V: TRBV19
J: TRBJ1-2
size: .
D: .

DNA: TGCGCCAGCAGCCAGTCAGGGATCAACTATGGCTACACCTTC
CDR3: CASSQSGINYGYTF
V: TRBV4-3
J: TRBJ1-2
size: .
D: .

DNA: TGTGCCAGCAGCCCCGACAGGGGAAGGGCCTACGAGCAGTACTTC
CDR3: CASSPDRGRAYEQYF
V: TRBV7-9
J: TRBJ2-7
size: .
D: TRBD1

DNA: TGTGCCAGCTCACCAGGGAGGAACACTGAAGCTTTCTTT
CDR3: CASSPGRNTEAFF
V: TRBV18
J: TRBJ1-1
size: .
D: .

DNA: TGTGCCAGCAGCCCGGGCGCCCCCGGGGGAGGGAAGACCCAGTACTTC
CDR3: CASSPGAPGGGKTQYF
V: TRBV5-6
J: TRBJ2-5
size: .
D: TRBD2

DNA: TGTGCCAGCACCGTGGAGTCCGGGTACAATGAGCAGTTCTTC
CDR3: CASTVESGYNEQFF
V: TRBV27
J: TRBJ2-1
size: .
D: .

DNA: TGTGCCAGCAGCCAGGACAGGGGTATCCATGAGCAGTTCTTC
CDR3: CASSQDRGIHEQFF
V: TRBV14
J: TRBJ2-1
size: .
D: TRBD1

DNA: TGTGCCAGCAGTGAATTGGGACTAGCGTACCAAGAGACCCAGTACTTC
CDR3: CASSELGLAYQETQYF
V: TRBV25-1
J: TRBJ2-5
size: .
D: TRBD2

DNA: TGTGCCAGCAGCTTAGCGGCAGGTTCTAACTACGAGCAGTACTTC
CDR3: CASSLAAGSNYEQYF
V: TRBV7-2
J: TRBJ2-7
size: .
D: .

DNA: TGTGCTAGTGGTTCACCGACAGGGCTGGAGGGCTACACCTTC
CDR3: CASGSPTGLEGYTF
V: TRBV12-5
J: TRBJ1-2
size: .
D: TRBD1

DNA: TGTGCCAGCAGCCGACAGAATCGAACCTACGAGCAGTACTTC
CDR3: CASSRQNRTYEQYF
V: TRBV7-9
J: TRBJ2-7
size: few
D: .

DNA: TGTGCTAGCGGAGGTAACAGAGAGACCCAGTACTTC
CDR3: CASGGNRETQYF
V: TRBV7-7
J: TRBJ2-5
size: once
D: .

DNA: TGTGCCAGCAAACCCGGGACTAGCGGGGGAGAGCAGTTCTTC
CDR3: CASKPGTSGGEQFF
V: TRBV27
J: TRBJ2-1
size: few
D: TRBD2

DNA: TGTGCCAGCAGCTTAGTTAGCGGGGGCTACAATGAGCAGTTCTTC
CDR3: CASSLVSGGYNEQFF
V: TRBV11-3
J: TRBJ2-1
size: .
D: TRBD2